What follows are 26 T cell receptor beta chains derived from one specimen sequenced in a study of cytotoxic CD8 clonotypes in ibrutinib-treated CLL. Only in-frame clones appear in the TCRdb table, and some are missing; sequencing was by immunoSEQ multiplex PCR. In the table there are some 50,000 clones, 57% of which are singletons. Sequencing used PBMCs, obtained after 24 months of ibrutinib treatment. The source of these receptors is a human donor with chronic lymphocytic leukemia.

The gene calls are TRBV19 and TRBJ2-2; 8 positions agree with TRBD1. V gave up 3 bases and J gave up 6 bases; unmatched junction bases: 9. This CDR3 contains 16 residues. Germline lookup yields CDR1 LNHDA and CDR2 SQIVND (reference sequence). The CDR3 spells CASSIAGQAFPGELFF. The DNA for the CDR3 is TGTGCCAGTAGTATTGCGGGACAGGCCTTCCCCGGGGAGCTGTTTTTT.

The chain recombines TRBV2 with TRBJ1-4; 11 positions match TRBD1. Germline CDR1 reads SNHLY; CDR2 reads FYNNEI. This CDR3 is 14 amino acids long. Germline trimming cut 5 bases from V and 8 bases from J; bases unmatched to any gene: 4. The CDR3 sequence is CASSSRTGGEKLFF. CDR3 bases: TGTGCCAGCAGTTCCCGGACAGGGGGCGAAAAACTGTTTTTT.

This sequence joins TRBV25-1 and TRBJ2-5, with 8 bases fitting TRBD1. Germline V lookup: CDR1 MGHDK, CDR2 SYGVNS. V shed 4 bases, J shed 1 base, and the junction held 2 bases outside the gene matches. The CDR3 consists of 14 residues. Written as DNA, the CDR3 is TGTGCCAGCAGTGGCGGACAGGGCCAAGAGACCCAGTACTTC. This sequence encodes CASSGGQGQETQYF.

The chain employs TRBV7-8 and TRBJ2-2; D perhaps matches TRBD2 (6 bases). This CDR3 is 16 amino acids long. V lost 1 base to trimming and J lost 6 bases, with 15 bases between them. The germline V gene encodes CDR1 SGHVS and CDR2 FQNEAQ. DNA of the CDR3: TGTGCCAGCAGCTTAGAGGCAGGGAGGAATGCCGGGGAGCTGTTTTTT. This sequence encodes CASSLEAGRNAGELFF.

The rearrangement links TRBV7-9 to TRBJ2-6; D may match TRBD1 or TRBD2 (6 bases each). Trimming took off 0 bases at V and 2 bases at J, with 8 bases between the two ends. The CDR3 is 16 residues long. Germline assignment: CDR1 SEHNR and CDR2 FQNEAQ (reference sequence). The CDR3 reads CASSLAGGPGANVLTF. CDR3 DNA sequence: TGTGCCAGCAGCTTAGCTGGGGGGCCTGGGGCCAACGTCCTGACTTTC. Full variable domain (rest looked up from reference TRBV7-9 and TRBJ2-6): DTGVSQNPRHKITKRGQNVTFRCDPISEHNRLYWYRQTLGQGPEFLTYFQNEAQLEKSRLLSDRFSAERPKGSFSTLEIQRTEQGDSAMYLCASSLAGGPGANVLTFGAGSRLTVL.

This clone was detected a few times. V and J are TRBV5-6 and TRBJ1-1, with D possibly TRBD1 on 5 matching bases. CDR3 length equals 14 residues. Germline CDR1 reads SGHDT; CDR2 reads YYEEEE. Between the trimmed V and J ends, which lost 6 bases and 1 base, there was a span of 13 bases. CDR3 in DNA: TGTGCCAGCACGTCGGGACTGCCGAACACTGAAGCTTTCTTT. This translates into CASTSGLPNTEAFF. Drawing the rest from reference TRBV5-6 and TRBJ1-1, the complete variable domain is DAGVTQSPTHLIKTRGQQVTLRCSPKSGHDTVSWYQQALGQGPQFIFQYYEEEERQRGNFPDRFSGHQFPNYSSELNVNALLLGDSALYLCASTSGLPNTEAFFGQGTRLTVV.

This clone occurred a few times. The chain joins TRBV27 to TRBJ2-7; TRBD1 matches 9 bases. This CDR3 comprises 14 residues. Germline CDR1 is MNHEY and CDR2 is SMNVEV (reference sequence). V shed 6 bases, J shed 5 bases, and the junction held 8 bases outside the gene matches. DNA of the CDR3: TGTGCCAGCAGGAATAGGGACAGGGCCGACGAGCAGTACTTC. It specifies CASRNRDRADEQYF.

This clone was counted a few times. The chain employs TRBV29-1 and TRBJ1-1, with D unclear. Trimming took 7 bases from V and 1 from J, leaving 10 bases between them. CDR1 and CDR2 (germline): SQVTM, ANQGSEA. The CDR3 totals 12 residues. The DNA for the CDR3 is TGCAGCGCCAGGAGTACGAACACTGAAGCTTTCTTT. Protein: CSARSTNTEAFF.

The J gene is TRBJ2-7, the V gene TRBV15; 10 bases are shared with TRBD2. The length of the CDR3 is 17 residues. Per the germline V gene, CDR1 is LNHNV and CDR2 is YYDKDF (reference sequence). J was trimmed by 0 bases and V by 2 bases; bases with no gene match: 7. The CDR3 coding sequence is TGTGCCACCAGCAGATCACTAGCGGGGTCGAGCTCCTACGAGCAGTACTTC. It specifies CATSRSLAGSSSYEQYF.

V is TRBV5-1 and J is TRBJ2-3; 9 nucleotides align to TRBD2. This CDR3 contains 14 residues. J was trimmed by 2 bases and V by 5 bases; bases with no gene match: 3. The germline V gene encodes CDR1 SGHRS and CDR2 YFSETQ. DNA of the CDR3: TGCGCCAGCAGGACTAGCGGATACACAGATACGCAGTATTTT. Encoded protein: CASRTSGYTDTQYF.

The chain joins TRBV5-1 to TRBJ2-1; the D is unclear. Trimming removed 4 bases from V and 9 bases from J, with 26 bases in between. CDR1 is SGHRS, CDR2 YFSETQ, per germline. The CDR3 runs to 17 residues. The CDR3: CASSLLVGDLGPGEQFF. CDR3 DNA sequence: TGCGCCAGCAGCCTGCTGGTTGGCGACCTCGGGCCAGGTGAGCAGTTCTTC.

The V call is TRBV7-9, the J call TRBJ2-1; 7 bases agree with TRBD1. J gave up 8 bases and V 1 base, and 8 bases lay outside the gene matches. Germline-derived CDR1 and CDR2 are SEHNR and FQNEAQ (reference sequence). The CDR3 is made up of 15 amino acids. CDR3 residues: CASSLVGGLYDEQFF. As DNA, the CDR3 is TGTGCCAGCAGCTTAGTAGGGGGCCTTTACGATGAGCAGTTCTTC. Full variable domain (remainder filled in from reference TRBV7-9 and TRBJ2-1): DTGVSQNPRHKITKRGQNVTFRCDPISEHNRLYWYRQTLGQGPEFLTYFQNEAQLEKSRLLSDRFSAERPKGSFSTLEIQRTEQGDSAMYLCASSLVGGLYDEQFFGPGTRLTVL.

This clone is termed medium-sized. The chain employs TRBV15 and TRBJ2-1, with 7 bases aligning to TRBD1. The CDR3 is 14 amino acids. The V gene end was trimmed by 0 bases and the J gene end by 8 bases; junction bases not matched to a gene: 4. In germline, CDR1 is LNHNV, CDR2 YYDKDF (reference sequence). For the CDR3, the DNA is TGTGCCACCAGCAGAGATAATACAGGGGATGAGCAGTTCTTC. Its protein product is CATSRDNTGDEQFF.

The chain links TRBV20-1 to TRBJ2-3; no firm D call. V was clipped by 5 bases and J by 4 bases, with 7 bases between them. The germline gives CDR1 DFQATT, CDR2 SNEGSKA (reference sequence). CDR3 length equals 11 residues. DNA of the CDR3: TGCAGTGCTCAAATTCCAGATACGCAGTATTTT. Translation: CSAQIPDTQYF.

The V and J genes are TRBV27 and TRBJ2-7, with 8 bases fitting TRBD2. The CDR3 spans 13 residues. The germline V gene has CDR1 MNHEY and CDR2 SMNVEV (reference sequence). The J segment lost 3 bases and the V segment lost 6 bases, leaving 4 bases of the junction unmatched. CDR3 nucleotide sequence: TGTGCCAGCAGCCCGGGACTAGTCTACGAGCAGTACTTC. This translates into CASSPGLVYEQYF.

CDR3 sequence: CASSTRVNQPQHF. Written as DNA, the CDR3 is TGTGCCAGCAGCACCAGGGTCAATCAGCCCCAGCATTTT. The chain links TRBV21-1 to TRBJ1-5; no DNA check was done on the table's D call, TRBD1. TRBV21-1 is noted as a pseudogene. The CDR3 consists of 13 residues.

The genes are TRBV4-1 and TRBJ1-3; D possibly corresponds to TRBD1 (6 bases). V lost 4 bases, J lost 4 bases, and 20 bases lay in between. Germline CDR1 is MGHRA and CDR2 is YSYEKL. The CDR3 is 17 amino acids. CDR3 in amino acids: CASSLFSGAGYGNTIYF. The CDR3 coding sequence is TGCGCCAGCAGCCTATTTTCGGGGGCCGGATACGGAAACACCATATATTTT.

This rearrangement joins TRBV5-1 to TRBJ2-1, with 13 bases fitting TRBD2. The CDR3 consists of 16 residues. The junction had 5 bases not matched to a gene; V was cut back by 2 bases and J by 6 bases. Looked up from germline, CDR1 is SGHRS and CDR2 is YFSETQ. DNA for the CDR3: TGCGCCAGCAGCTTCACTAGCGGGGGGGCCCGCAATGAGCAGTTCTTC. It is translated as CASSFTSGGARNEQFF.

The chain carries TRBV7-9 and TRBJ2-7; 10 bases map to TRBD2. Germline V lookup: CDR1 SEHNR, CDR2 FQNEAQ (reference sequence). J lost 4 bases, V lost 3 bases, and 3 bases had no gene match. This CDR3 spans 14 amino acids. The CDR3, as DNA: TGTGCCAGCAGCTTTAGCGGGGGGAGTTACGAGCAGTACTTC. Translated, it gives CASSFSGGSYEQYF.

This clone turned up a few times. This chain connects TRBV7-9 to TRBJ1-6, with 9 bases fitting TRBD1. The ends lost 5 bases at V and 7 bases at J; junction bases unmatched: 9. Germline-derived CDR1 and CDR2 are SEHNR and FQNEAQ (reference sequence). The CDR3 runs 16 residues. The CDR3 here is CASSPLGTGTNSPLHF. DNA for the CDR3: TGTGCCAGCAGCCCCCTGGGGACAGGGACCAATTCACCCCTCCACTTT.

The chain uses TRBV6-1 and TRBJ1-5; the D gene is possibly TRBD1 (5 bases). CDR3 size: 13 residues. Germline lookup yields CDR1 MNHNS and CDR2 SASEGT. V shed 8 bases and J shed 7 bases, with 15 bases lying between them. The chain's CDR3 is CASEEGPGQPQHF. For the CDR3, the DNA is TGTGCCAGCGAGGAGGGGCCGGGGCAGCCCCAGCATTTT.

The CDR3 protein is CASSPIGGGETQYF. CDR3 DNA sequence: TGTGCCAGCTCCCCAATAGGAGGCGGGGAGACCCAGTACTTC. The gene calls are TRBV18 and TRBJ2-5, with D possibly being TRBD2 (5 bases). V was pared by 6 bases and J by 5 bases, with 16 bases between. This CDR3 comprises 14 residues. Germline CDR1 KGHSH, CDR2 LQKENI.

In its sample, this clone was seen once. The rearrangement links TRBV27 to TRBJ2-1, with 9 nucleotides matching TRBD1. Germline trimming cut 6 bases from V and 10 bases from J; bases unmatched to any gene: 16. Germline V CDR1 and CDR2: MNHEY, SMNVEV (reference sequence). This CDR3 is 16 amino acids long. The CDR3 DNA reads as TGTGCCAGCAGCCAAGGGGACAGGGACGGGCTCGGCGAGCAGTTCTTC. As protein: CASSQGDRDGLGEQFF.

J is TRBJ1-3 and V is TRBV5-6; D unclear. V dropped 0 bases and J dropped 0 bases, with 7 bases sitting between them. Germline CDR1 and CDR2: SGHDT and YYEEEE. The CDR3 is made up of 15 amino acids. The CDR3 spells CASSLGVLSGNTIYF. CDR3 nucleotide sequence: TGTGCCAGCAGCTTGGGCGTCCTCTCTGGAAACACCATATATTTT.

The count of this clone is one. The rearrangement uses TRBV6-1 and TRBJ2-2; a possible D gene is TRBD1 (5 bases). This CDR3 region has 14 residues. Between the trimmed V and J ends, which lost 8 bases and 5 bases, there was a span of 15 bases. Germline loops: CDR1 MNHNS, CDR2 SASEGT. CDR3 nucleotide sequence: TGTGCCAGCCCTGATTCAGGGCAGACCGGGGAGCTGTTTTTT. It codes for CASPDSGQTGELFF.

CDR3: CASSLASGTDSGTQYF. CDR3 DNA: TGTGCCAGCAGCTTAGCATCCGGGACTGACTCGGGGACGCAGTATTTT. The V and J genes are TRBV7-9 and TRBJ2-3; D may be TRBD2 (6 bases). CDR1 and CDR2 (germline): SEHNR, FQNEAQ (reference sequence). Trimming took 0 bases from V and 9 from J, leaving 19 bases between them. The CDR3 loop spans 16 amino acids.